The sequence of this T cell receptor beta chain was determined in a study of cytomegalovirus exposure and HLA in healthy donors. Losses at the gene ends were 6 bases for V and 4 bases for J; bases not matched to a gene: 5. The CDR3 contains 14 residues. Germline loops: CDR1 LNHDA, CDR2 SQIVND (reference sequence). Use of 60 Vbeta and 13 Jbeta primers characterized the PCR. The protocol was immunoSEQ multiplex PCR, while the TCRdb copy is restricted to in-frame clones and leaves out a portion. Of more than 85,000 clones listed, more than 70% are singletons. The specimen was PBMCs. This TCR was sampled from a female donor in good health and CMV-seronegative. The chain combines TRBV19 with TRBJ2-1, with TRBD2 matching over 8 bases. CDR3 sequence (DNA): TGTGCCAGTAGCCCGGTAGCGGGGTACAATGAGCAGTTCTTC. Protein sequence: CASSPVAGYNEQFF.